The sequence of this T cell receptor (beta chain) was determined in a study of post-analysis software for immune sequencing data. Broader study findings: Diversity measured as normalized Chao1 was significantly lower in multiple sclerosis patients than in controls. Controls had lower frequencies than patients of about 5 TRBV segments, which included TRBV5-6, TRBV5-1 and TRBV20-1.

This clonotype was counted between two and nine times. Antigen unknown. The V and J ends lost 8 bases and 6 bases, in that order; junction bases with no gene match: 8. The CDR3 loop spans 14 amino acids. The germline V gene has CDR1 MNHEY and CDR2 SMNVEV (reference sequence). Unique molecular identifiers were present in the TCR beta cDNA libraries. TCRdb fed the PCR reads into MiXCR, producing one record per CDR3 protein. The data contain roughly 570,000 distinct CDR3 sequences, under 40% of them singletons. The sequenced sample was blood. The TCR was taken from a girl aged 2-17 years with multiple sclerosis. This sequence joins TRBV27 and TRBJ2-1, with 9 bases identical to TRBD2. CDR3 DNA sequence: TGTGCCAGCGTACTAGCGGGTAACTTCAATGAGCAGTTCTTC. This gives the protein CASVLAGNFNEQFF.